What follows is one T cell receptor (beta chain) and its context. Its specificity is unknown. This sample stems from a study of graft-versus-host responses after intestinal transplantation. V was trimmed by 4 bases and J by 2 bases, leaving 12 bases between them. This CDR3 is built from 15 residues. Germline V CDR1 and CDR2: SEHNR, FQNEAQ (reference sequence). Measured with immunoSEQ multiplex PCR; TCRdb has only the in-frame clones, and not every one. Of 85,000 to 95,000 clones listed, about 92% were seen once; the top ten hold about 2%. This receptor was taken from a human donor who received an intestinal transplant. The starting material was unstimulated CD8+ T cells sorted from spleen or lymph node cells, obtained before intestinal transplant. The chain recombines TRBV7-9 with TRBJ2-1, with D possibly TRBD2 on 5 matching bases. The CDR3 loop is CASSYEPGTYNEQFF. In DNA form, the CDR3 reads TGTGCCAGCAGCTATGAGCCGGGAACCTACAATGAGCAGTTCTTC.